This T cell receptor beta chain is from a study of T cell repertoires in cytomegalovirus infection. Background on the study: Through public TCR beta signatures, both CMV infection and matching HLA type were indicated.

TCRdb analysed the reads with MiXCR anew, one entry per CDR3 protein. Seen here are about 89,000 distinct CDR3 sequences, less than 30% observed once, and the top ten hold less than 75%. This clonotype was counted between two and nine times. Antigen: not known. This CDR3 is built from 15 residues. Germline V CDR1 and CDR2: LNHDA, SQIVND (reference sequence). The V and J ends lost 3 bases and 1 base, in that order; junction bases with no gene match: 2. The material sequenced was CD8+ T cells from cultured PBMCs, taken from culture after CMV antigen stimulation. The gene calls are TRBV19 and TRBJ2-3; 9 bases match TRBD1. This TCR derives from a human donor in good health (CMV status not recorded). Some clones in this sample may be carry-over from other donors' samples. Here the CDR3 reads CASSIWDRGTDTQYF. The CDR3 DNA is TGTGCCAGTAGTATCTGGGACAGGGGCACAGATACGCAGTATTTT.